What follows are 32 T cell receptor beta chains derived from one specimen sequenced in a study of cytomegalovirus exposure and HLA in healthy donors. The study ran its PCR with 60 Vbeta and 13 Jbeta primers. Method: immunoSEQ multiplex PCR; TCRdb's copy keeps in-frame clones and lacks some. The sample data list over 75,000 clones. Material for sequencing was PBMCs. The receptors were gathered from a man in his fifties in good health and CMV-seronegative.

The rearrangement links TRBV5-1 to TRBJ2-7; TRBD1 matches 7 bases. CDR1 and CDR2 from the germline V gene are SGHRS and YFSETQ. This CDR3 has 15 residues. V shed 0 bases and J 3 bases; nucleotides not matched to a gene: 6. The CDR3 is CASSLALTGVYEQYF. The CDR3, as DNA: TGCGCCAGCAGCTTGGCCTTAACAGGGGTCTACGAGCAGTACTTC.

The chain uses TRBV7-2 and TRBJ2-7; 8 bases map to TRBD1. CDR3 length equals 14 residues. CDR1 is SGHTA, CDR2 FQGNSA, per germline. Losses at the gene ends were 5 bases for V and 2 bases for J; bases not matched to a gene: 5. CDR3 nucleotide sequence: TGTGCCAGCAGCCAAAGGACAGGGACCTACGAGCAGTACTTC. Translation gives CASSQRTGTYEQYF.

The rearrangement joins TRBV5-8 to TRBJ2-5, with 7 bases that match TRBD2. CDR1 is SGHTS and CDR2 is YDEGEE in the germline V gene. The CDR3 contains 15 residues. V lost 0 bases, J lost 2 bases, and 4 bases stayed unmatched. The chain's CDR3 is CASSLGQAGQETQYF. In DNA, the CDR3 is TGTGCCAGCAGCTTGGGTCAAGCGGGGCAAGAGACCCAGTACTTC.

This chain connects TRBV10-3 to TRBJ1-1, with 7 bases that match TRBD1. The CDR3 totals 17 residues. The germline V gene has CDR1 ENHRY and CDR2 SYGVKD. V dropped 8 bases and J dropped 5; count of bases not matched to a gene: 20. The CDR3 region is CAIGGITGGGIETEAFF. The CDR3 nucleotides are TGTGCCATCGGTGGAATCACGGGAGGGGGCATCGAGACTGAAGCTTTCTTT.

V usage is TRBV28 and J usage is TRBJ2-1, with D unresolved. Germline CDR1 reads MDHEN; CDR2 reads SYDVKM. Trimming removed 2 bases at V and 14 bases at J, with 19 bases between. CDR3 length equals 14 residues. Written as DNA, the CDR3 is TGTGCCAGCAGTTTAAATAGTCCGGCTAGTATAAAGTTCTTC. Its protein product is CASSLNSPASIKFF.

This sequence joins TRBV28 and TRBJ1-2; D unresolved. V was pared by 5 bases and J by 2 bases, with 21 bases between. Per germline, CDR1 MDHEN and CDR2 SYDVKM. There are 17 residues in the CDR3. The CDR3 reads CASSPTMPRRLNYGYTF. The CDR3 nucleotides read TGTGCCAGCAGTCCCACTATGCCCCGTCGGCTGAACTATGGCTACACCTTC.

The rearrangement links TRBV30 to TRBJ1-2, with D unresolved. The length of the CDR3 is 15 residues. CDR1 GTSNPN and CDR2 SVGIG come from the germline V gene (reference sequence). Trimming shortened V by 1 base and J by 5 bases, and 17 bases separated the two germline ends. This CDR3 reads CAWSETPFPEYGYTF. The CDR3 DNA reads TGTGCCTGGAGTGAAACCCCTTTTCCGGAGTATGGCTACACCTTC.

This rearrangement joins TRBV5-8 to TRBJ1-1, with D tentatively TRBD1 (6 bases). CDR3 size: 15 residues. V was clipped by 3 bases and J by 7 bases, with 19 bases between them. Germline V gives CDR1 SGHTS, CDR2 YDEGEE. The DNA of the CDR3 is TGTGCCAGCAGCTCCTTCGGTCAGGGGTATGATGAAGCTTTCTTT. Its translation: CASSSFGQGYDEAFF.

The chain joins TRBV7-9 to TRBJ2-7, with TRBD1 matching 10 bases. The CDR3 extends over 15 amino acids. CDR1 is SEHNR and CDR2 is FQNEAQ in the germline V gene (reference sequence). Trimming at V came to 5 bases and at J to 3 bases, leaving 7 bases not matched to a gene. This CDR3 is CASSPGQGVYYEQYF. The CDR3 DNA follows: TGTGCCAGCAGCCCTGGACAGGGGGTTTACTACGAGCAGTACTTC.

The chain is built from TRBV5-1 and TRBJ2-5; D remains unclear. This CDR3 is 14 amino acids long. V was shortened by 6 bases and J by 5 bases, with 17 bases between the two germline ends. Germline V gives CDR1 SGHRS, CDR2 YFSETQ. The CDR3 loop reads CASTLNWAWETQYF. CDR3 sequence (DNA): TGCGCCAGCACCCTTAACTGGGCCTGGGAGACCCAGTACTTC.

Here the CDR3 reads CASSVPRDRAHQETQYF. CDR3 DNA: TGTGCCAGCAGTGTGCCCCGGGACAGGGCTCACCAAGAGACCCAGTACTTC. V and J are TRBV6-1 and TRBJ2-5, with 9 bases identical to TRBD1. Germline-derived CDR1 and CDR2 are MNHNS and SASEGT. CDR3 length: 17 amino acids. V trimming: 4 bases; J trimming: 0 bases; junction bases outside the gene matches: 9.

The chain combines TRBV6-5 with TRBJ1-2; 10 nucleotides match TRBD1. This CDR3 comprises 15 residues. V was pared by 4 bases and J by 4 bases, with 6 bases of the junction left unmatched. Germline CDR1 reads MNHEY; CDR2 reads SVGAGI. The CDR3 loop reads CASSSPGQGFYGYTF. The CDR3 region has the DNA TGTGCCAGCAGTTCGCCGGGACAGGGGTTCTATGGCTACACCTTC.

This chain connects TRBV4-1 to TRBJ2-3, with 8 bases aligning to TRBD2. Trimming cost V 0 bases and J 2 bases; bases outside gene matches: 7. Germline loops: CDR1 MGHRA, CDR2 YSYEKL. This CDR3 region has 17 residues. The CDR3 DNA follows: TGCGCCAGCAGCCAAGATTTGGCAGCGGGGGACACAGATACGCAGTATTTT. The encoded protein is CASSQDLAAGDTDTQYF.

This chain links TRBV19 with TRBJ1-2, with a tentative D call TRBD1 (5 bases). V lost 0 bases to trimming and J lost 4 bases, with 18 bases between them. CDR3 length: 17 residues. CDR1 is LNHDA, CDR2 SQIVND, per germline (reference sequence). The CDR3 DNA reads TGTGCCAGTAGTATAGAGGTCTCTGGGGCAGACTTCTATGGCTACACCTTC. Translating it yields CASSIEVSGADFYGYTF.

The CDR3 DNA reads TGTGCCATCAGTGGCAGGGGGCTGGGGGAGCAGTACTTC. Encoded protein: CAISGRGLGEQYF. This rearrangement joins TRBV10-3 to TRBJ2-7, with 8 bases that match TRBD1. The trim removed 4 bases at V and 7 bases at J, leaving 6 bases unmatched. CDR3 length: 13 residues. Germline loops: CDR1 ENHRY, CDR2 SYGVKD.

The V and J genes are TRBV4-3 and TRBJ2-1; TRBD2 might be the D (6 bases). This CDR3 has 15 amino acids. V was pared by 1 base and J by 4 bases, with 11 bases between. Per the germline V gene, CDR1 is LGHNA and CDR2 is YSLEER. In nucleotides, the CDR3 is TGCGCCAGCAGCCAAGGTAGCGGTGCTTACAATGAGCAGTTCTTC. It translates to CASSQGSGAYNEQFF.

The CDR3 sequence is CAISESLGTQGNTIYF. CDR3 in DNA: TGTGCCATCAGTGAGTCCCTTGGGACACAAGGAAACACCATATATTTT. The chain has TRBV10-3 and TRBJ1-3, with D perhaps matching TRBD1 (6 bases). Germline assignment: CDR1 ENHRY and CDR2 SYGVKD. The CDR3 totals 16 residues. Trimming left V 0 bases short and J 4 bases short, with 13 bases between.

J is TRBJ1-5 and V is TRBV7-8; perhaps TRBD1 as D (5 bases). From germline, CDR1 is SGHVS and CDR2 FQNEAQ. This CDR3 spans 14 amino acids. V lost 5 bases, J lost 10 bases, and 18 bases lay in between. The CDR3 DNA reads TGTGCCAGCAGCCCCGACAGCATTTTCGGCCCCCAGCATTTT. This gives the protein CASSPDSIFGPQHF.

V usage is TRBV5-1 and J usage is TRBJ1-2; D gene unclear. The CDR3 covers 13 residues. Per the germline V gene, CDR1 is SGHRS and CDR2 is YFSETQ. V lost 7 bases and J 6 bases, leaving 16 bases between the germline ends. In DNA form, the CDR3 reads TGCGCCAGCTGGGGAGCCGAACAAGATGGCTACACCTTC. Encoded protein: CASWGAEQDGYTF.

CDR3 DNA: TGTGCCAGCAGTCCCTCGGACAGGGGGCCCACCGGGGAGCTGTTTTTT. It codes for CASSPSDRGPTGELFF. The chain carries TRBV25-1 and TRBJ2-2; TRBD1 aligns across 11 bases. Germline trimming cut 5 bases from V and 4 bases from J; bases unmatched to any gene: 6. The CDR3 extends over 16 amino acids. Germline V CDR1 and CDR2: MGHDK, SYGVNS.

This rearrangement joins TRBV28 to TRBJ1-1; TRBD1 might be the D (6 bases). CDR1 MDHEN and CDR2 SYDVKM come from the germline V gene. The CDR3 sequence is 16 residues long. V was clipped by 4 bases and J by 7 bases, with 22 bases between them. CDR3 in DNA: TGTGCCAGCAGTTATCTAAGGTCAGGGGAATGGAGTGAAGCTTTCTTT. Translation gives CASSYLRSGEWSEAFF. Together with reference TRBV28 and TRBJ1-1, the CDR3 gives the full variable domain: DVKVTQSSRYLVKRTGEKVFLECVQDMDHENMFWYRQDPGLGLRLIYFSYDVKMKEKGDIPEGYSVSREKKERFSLILESASTNQTSMYLCASSYLRSGEWSEAFFGQGTRLTVV.

V usage is TRBV4-3 and J usage is TRBJ1-5, with 7 bases fitting TRBD1. The germline gives CDR1 LGHNA, CDR2 YSLEER. With V trimmed by 4 bases and J by 6 bases, 9 bases remained unmatched. The CDR3 consists of 15 residues. CDR3 protein: CASSPKQGLGQPQHF. In DNA form, the CDR3 reads TGCGCCAGCAGCCCAAAACAGGGGTTAGGTCAGCCCCAGCATTTT.

This chain uses TRBV5-1 with TRBJ1-1; 11 bases align to TRBD1. Germline CDR1 SGHRS, CDR2 YFSETQ. CDR3 length: 13 amino acids. The V segment lost 3 bases and the J segment 6 bases; nucleotides outside the gene matches: 1. The CDR3 loop is CASSSGQGAEAFF. The CDR3 coding sequence is TGCGCCAGCAGCTCGGGACAGGGGGCTGAAGCTTTCTTT.

V is TRBV5-1 and J is TRBJ2-2; no clear D gene. V dropped 0 bases and J dropped 0 bases, with 6 bases sitting between them. In germline, CDR1 is SGHRS, CDR2 YFSETQ. The length of the CDR3 is 15 residues. CDR3 sequence (DNA): TGCGCCAGCAGCTTGGTCAGTTCGAACACCGGGGAGCTGTTTTTT. It translates to CASSLVSSNTGELFF.

This sequence joins TRBV5-6 and TRBJ2-1, with a possible D match to TRBD1 (5 bases). CDR3 size: 15 residues. The V end lost 4 bases, the J end lost 8 bases, and 19 bases lay between the germline ends. Looked up from germline, CDR1 is SGHDT and CDR2 is YYEEEE. The CDR3 sequence: CASSLGLLNLDEQFF. In nucleotides, the CDR3 is TGTGCCAGCAGCCTGGGGCTCCTGAATCTCGATGAGCAGTTCTTC.

The V call is TRBV6-1, the J call TRBJ1-2, with unresolved D. CDR1 MNHNS and CDR2 SASEGT come from the germline V gene. The V end was cut by 7 bases, the J end by 4 bases, with 19 bases between. The CDR3 length is 15 residues. As DNA, the CDR3 is TGTGCCAGCATCATTTCGGCGGGGAATGGCTATGGCTACACCTTC. This sequence encodes CASIISAGNGYGYTF.

The chain employs TRBV18 and TRBJ2-1; 7 nucleotides align to TRBD2. Germline-derived CDR1 and CDR2 are KGHSH and LQKENI. With V trimmed by 3 bases and J by 7 bases, 0 bases remained unmatched. This CDR3 region has 12 residues. CDR3 sequence: CASSPGGNEQFF. The CDR3 region has the DNA TGTGCCAGCTCACCCGGGGGGAATGAGCAGTTCTTC.

The rearrangement uses TRBV5-4 and TRBJ1-4; 7 nucleotides agree with TRBD1. Germline loops: CDR1 SGHNT, CDR2 YYREEE (reference sequence). The junction had 5 bases not matched to a gene; V was cut back by 1 base and J by 5 bases. This CDR3 comprises 15 residues. The CDR3 DNA follows: TGTGCCAGCAGCTTGACCGGGACAGAAAATGAAAAACTGTTTTTT. Protein: CASSLTGTENEKLFF.

The genes are TRBV28 and TRBJ1-5; no firm D call. The CDR3 extends over 11 amino acids. Germline assignment: CDR1 MDHEN and CDR2 SYDVKM. Trimming shortened V by 10 bases and J by 3 bases, and 7 bases separated the two germline ends. CDR3: CATRDNQPQHF. CDR3 DNA sequence: TGTGCCACCCGGGACAATCAGCCCCAGCATTTT.

The rearrangement joins TRBV6-5 to TRBJ1-4; D is possibly TRBD1 (6 bases). The CDR3 has 15 residues. Per germline, CDR1 MNHEY and CDR2 SVGAGI. Trimming removed 5 bases at V and 3 bases at J, with 13 bases between. CDR3 sequence: CASSTSGVANEKLFF. The DNA of the CDR3 is TGTGCCAGCAGTACCTCAGGGGTGGCTAATGAAAAACTGTTTTTT.

The rearrangement uses TRBV5-1 and TRBJ2-1; TRBD1 aligns across 7 bases. V was pared by 4 bases and J by 8 bases, with 18 bases of the junction left unmatched. The germline V gene has CDR1 SGHRS and CDR2 YFSETQ. This CDR3 is 17 amino acids long. In DNA form, the CDR3 reads TGCGCCAGCAGCCTACTTAGACAGGGACATAGTAGCGATGAGCAGTTCTTC. It codes for CASSLLRQGHSSDEQFF.

This chain uses TRBV29-1 with TRBJ2-7; the match to TRBD1 covers 10 bases. Trimming cost V 5 bases and J 3 bases; bases outside gene matches: 7. The CDR3 consists of 14 residues. The V gene's germline CDR1 is SQVTM and CDR2 ANQGSEA. The CDR3 nucleotides read TGCAGCGTTAAACCCGGGACAGGGGACTACGAGCAGTACTTC. Residues: CSVKPGTGDYEQYF.